This T cell receptor beta chain is drawn from a study of shared clonotypes between healthy human individuals. Only in-frame clones appear in the TCRdb table, and some are missing; sequencing was by immunoSEQ multiplex PCR. The sample has millions of clones, 90% to 95% seen once. General study results and limits: Clonotype sharing across donors was expected to vary with sequencing depth. Some naive CD4 clonotypes, approximately 4.5%, turned up in common across a few donors. Since donors were few, the genetic and exposure-history diversity represented was limited.

A remark on this clone: Its antigen is unidentified.

This clonotype originated in a man in his late teens or twenties in good health. Sequenced sample: naive CD4+ T cells sorted from blood. Subset reported: CD45RA+ positively selected.

The chain's CDR3 is CASSQGLAGGSAETQYF. CDR3 nucleotides: TGCGCCAGCAGCCAAGGCCTGGCGGGCGGGAGCGCCGAGACCCAGTACTTC. The chain couples TRBV4-1 to TRBJ2-5, with 7 bases aligning to TRBD2. The CDR3 loop spans 17 amino acids. Germline V gives CDR1 MGHRA, CDR2 YSYEKL. Trimming cost V 1 base and J 5 bases; bases outside gene matches: 13.